The rows below give T cell receptor beta chains drawn from one sample of a study of spatial heterogeneity in lung cancer. TCRdb processed the 5' RACE reads anew with MiXCR; each CDR3 protein has one entry. Of about 110,000 distinct CDR3 sequences in the sample, roughly a tenth are singletons; the top ten hold approximately 24%. Sequencing used PBMCs, obtained at follow-up. These receptor sequences come from a female donor with early-stage non-small cell lung cancer. The CDR3 runs from the conserved cysteine through the conserved F or W. A D gene is named only where the DNA matches it firmly. Where a row states a size, it is once, few, many or the class of an expanded clone; other rows omit it.

V: TRBV28; D: TRBD1; J: TRBJ2-3; size: NA; DNA: TGTGCCAGCAGTCCAGGGACAGGGGAAGATACGCAGTATTTT; CDR3: CASSPGTGEDTQYF
V: TRBV19; D: NA; J: TRBJ2-6; size: NA; DNA: TGTGCCAGTAGTAGGGGGAGCTCTGGGGCCAACGTCCTGACTTTC; CDR3: CASSRGSSGANVLTF
V: TRBV5-6; D: NA; J: TRBJ2-7; size: few; DNA: TGTGCCAGCAGCTTGGCATTCCTCCCCTACGAGCAGTACTTC; CDR3: CASSLAFLPYEQYF
V: TRBV29-1; D: TRBD2; J: TRBJ2-3; size: many; DNA: TGCAGCGTGCCTAGCGGGAGAACAGATACGCAGTATTTT; CDR3: CSVPSGRTDTQYF
V: TRBV4-1; D: TRBD1; J: TRBJ1-1; size: few; DNA: TGCGCCAGCAGCCAAGGGACAGGGCAGAACACTGAAGCTTTCTTT; CDR3: CASSQGTGQNTEAFF
V: TRBV5-1; D: NA; J: TRBJ1-1; size: NA; DNA: TGCGCCAGCAGCCTCAGTCCACAGGGTGAAGCTTTCTTT; CDR3: CASSLSPQGEAFF
V: TRBV30; D: NA; J: TRBJ2-7; size: NA; DNA: TGTGCCTGGAGTGTACTTAGGACTGGTATCTACGAGCAGTACTTC; CDR3: CAWSVLRTGIYEQYF
V: TRBV11-1; D: NA; J: TRBJ1-2; size: few; DNA: TGTGCCAGCAGCCAGCGGACAGCGGGGCACTATGGCTACACCTTC; CDR3: CASSQRTAGHYGYTF
V: TRBV3-1; D: NA; J: TRBJ2-1; size: few; DNA: TGTGCCAGCGGTGATAGACGCCAGTACAATGAGCAGTTCTTC; CDR3: CASGDRRQYNEQFF
V: TRBV3-1; D: TRBD2; J: TRBJ2-7; size: many; DNA: TGTGCCAGCAGCCCCTGGACTAGCGGGAGTTTGGCGTACTTC; CDR3: CASSPWTSGSLAYF
V: TRBV7-2; D: TRBD2; J: TRBJ2-1; size: NA; DNA: TGTGCCAGCAGCATCTCCGGGACTAGCGGGAGGGCCTATGGGAATGAGCAGTTCTTC; CDR3: CASSISGTSGRAYGNEQFF
V: TRBV4-2; D: NA; J: TRBJ1-1; size: NA; DNA: TGTGCCAGCAGCCAAGTAACACAGCCGAACACTGAAGCTTTCTTT; CDR3: CASSQVTQPNTEAFF
V: TRBV4-1; D: NA; J: TRBJ2-1; size: NA; DNA: TGCGCCAGCAGGCGACAACCCGCAGGTTACAATGAGCAGTTCTTC; CDR3: CASRRQPAGYNEQFF
V: TRBV12-3/TRBV12-4; D: TRBD2; J: TRBJ2-1; size: many; DNA: TGTGCCAGCAGTCCCCCGGGGCGGGAGGGGCAGTTCTTC; CDR3: CASSPPGREGQFF
V: TRBV27; D: TRBD1; J: TRBJ1-5; size: NA; DNA: TGTGCCAGCAGTGGTAGACAGGGGAGCAATCAGCCCCAGCATTTT; CDR3: CASSGRQGSNQPQHF
V: TRBV24-1; D: NA; J: TRBJ2-3; size: many; DNA: TGTGCCACCAGGGGGGGAGTATCTGGAGATACGCAGTATTTT; CDR3: CATRGGVSGDTQYF
V: TRBV20-1; D: TRBD2; J: TRBJ2-1; size: few; DNA: TGCAGTGCTAAAAGAGCGGCGGGAGCGTCCTACAATGAGCAGTTCTTC; CDR3: CSAKRAAGASYNEQFF
V: TRBV9; D: TRBD1; J: TRBJ1-6; size: few; DNA: TGTGCCAGCACACAGGGGACCTATAATTCACCCCTCCACTTT; CDR3: CASTQGTYNSPLHF
V: TRBV29-1; D: TRBD1; J: TRBJ1-1; size: NA; DNA: TGCAGCGTAGGAACCAAGGGACAGCCGGGGGAAGCTTTCTTT; CDR3: CSVGTKGQPGEAFF
V: TRBV2; D: NA; J: TRBJ1-1; size: few; DNA: TGTGCCAGCAGCCCCGGGGATTATCTCACTGAAGCTTTCTTT; CDR3: CASSPGDYLTEAFF
V: TRBV12-3/TRBV12-4; D: NA; J: TRBJ1-1; size: few; DNA: TGTGCCAGCAGTGAAAGGGCAGGGAACACTGAAGCTTTCTTT; CDR3: CASSERAGNTEAFF
V: TRBV24-1; D: TRBD2; J: TRBJ2-1; size: NA; DNA: TGTGCCACCAGTGACCCGACACTAGCGGGAGCATACAATGAGCAGTTCTTC; CDR3: CATSDPTLAGAYNEQFF
V: TRBV7-6; D: NA; J: TRBJ2-7; size: few; DNA: TGTGCCAGCAGCATAATACACGACCTATCCTACGAGCAGTACTTC; CDR3: CASSIIHDLSYEQYF
V: TRBV6-5; D: NA; J: TRBJ1-4; size: NA; DNA: TGTGCCACCGGGGACATGGGTGAAAAACTGTTTTTT; CDR3: CATGDMGEKLFF
V: TRBV11-2; D: NA; J: TRBJ1-5; size: many; DNA: TGTGCCAGCAGCCAAGGCAGTTTGCATCAGCCCCAGCATTTT; CDR3: CASSQGSLHQPQHF
V: TRBV5-1; D: NA; J: TRBJ1-1; size: NA; DNA: TGCGCCAGCAGCCTGGACAGATCTACCCCTGAAGCTTTCTTT; CDR3: CASSLDRSTPEAFF
V: TRBV10-3; D: NA; J: TRBJ1-2; size: NA; DNA: TGTGCCATCAGTGAAATGGGAGTTGATGGCTACACCTTC; CDR3: CAISEMGVDGYTF
V: TRBV7-2; D: NA; J: TRBJ2-7; size: many; DNA: TGTGCCAGCAGCTTAGGGGCGGGACCCAACTACGAGCAGTACTTC; CDR3: CASSLGAGPNYEQYF
V: TRBV18; D: NA; J: TRBJ2-3; size: few; DNA: TGTGCCAGCTCACCAGGGGGACTGAACACAGATACGCAGTATTTT; CDR3: CASSPGGLNTDTQYF
V: TRBV5-1; D: TRBD2; J: TRBJ2-1; size: NA; DNA: TGCGCCAGCAGCACGGGACTAGCGGGAGGGAATGTGCAGTTCTTC; CDR3: CASSTGLAGGNVQFF
V: TRBV2; D: NA; J: TRBJ2-2; size: NA; DNA: TGTGCCAGCAGTGAACAGGGAAACACCGGGGAGCTGTTTTTT; CDR3: CASSEQGNTGELFF
V: TRBV20-1; D: NA; J: TRBJ2-1; size: few; DNA: TGCAGTGCTAGAACCCCCGACTGGAGCTCCTACAATGAGCAGTTCTTC; CDR3: CSARTPDWSSYNEQFF
V: TRBV3-1; D: TRBD1; J: TRBJ1-1; size: NA; DNA: TGTGCCAGCAACCTGGGACAGGGTAAAGAAGCTTTCTTT; CDR3: CASNLGQGKEAFF
V: TRBV18; D: TRBD1; J: TRBJ1-5; size: NA; DNA: TGTGCCAGCTCACCACCGGGCGGACAGGGGGGGCAGCCCCAGCATTTT; CDR3: CASSPPGGQGGQPQHF
V: TRBV27; D: TRBD1; J: TRBJ2-2; size: few; DNA: TGTGCCAGCAGCCGGGACAGGGGTATCGGGGAGCTGTTTTTT; CDR3: CASSRDRGIGELFF
V: TRBV6-2/TRBV6-3; D: NA; J: TRBJ1-5; size: few; DNA: TGTGCCAGCAGCGGGGTTGCTAGCAATCAGCCCCAGCATTTT; CDR3: CASSGVASNQPQHF
V: TRBV2; D: TRBD1; J: TRBJ1-1; size: NA; DNA: TGTGCCAGCAGTGAAATCAGGGGGCGCACGGCTGAAGCTTTCTTT; CDR3: CASSEIRGRTAEAFF
V: TRBV12-3/TRBV12-4; D: TRBD2; J: TRBJ2-1; size: many; DNA: TGTGCCAGCAGTCTTATCAGGCAGCTAGCGGGAGGGATAAATGAGCAGTTCTTC; CDR3: CASSLIRQLAGGINEQFF
V: TRBV10-2; D: NA; J: TRBJ2-1; size: few; DNA: TGCGCCAGCAGTGATGGGTGGAGCTCCTACAATGAGCAGTTCTTC; CDR3: CASSDGWSSYNEQFF
V: TRBV30; D: NA; J: TRBJ2-1; size: many; DNA: TGTGCCTGGAGTGTAGGTGGTGTGCAGTTCTTC; CDR3: CAWSVGGVQFF
V: TRBV19; D: TRBD1; J: TRBJ1-2; size: few; DNA: TGTGCCAGTACACCCCCGACAGGGACCTTCTATGGCTACACCTTC; CDR3: CASTPPTGTFYGYTF
V: TRBV6-5; D: TRBD1; J: TRBJ1-6; size: NA; DNA: TGTGCCAGCAGTTACGACAGGGGTCAAAATTCACCCCTCCACTTT; CDR3: CASSYDRGQNSPLHF
V: TRBV9; D: NA; J: TRBJ2-5; size: few; DNA: TGTGCCAGCAGCGTAGGCATAAAAGAGACCCAGTACTTC; CDR3: CASSVGIKETQYF
V: TRBV7-2; D: NA; J: TRBJ1-5; size: few; DNA: TGTGCCAGCAGCTTAGTGAAAGGGAGCAATCAGCCCCAGCATTTT; CDR3: CASSLVKGSNQPQHF
V: TRBV6-5; D: TRBD1; J: TRBJ1-1; size: NA; DNA: TGTGCCAGCAGTGCCGGCGGACAGGGACGCACTGAAGCTTTCTTT; CDR3: CASSAGGQGRTEAFF
V: TRBV12-3/TRBV12-4; D: TRBD1; J: TRBJ1-5; size: NA; DNA: TGTGCCAGCAGGACAGGGACCAATCAGCCCCAGCATTTT; CDR3: CASRTGTNQPQHF
V: TRBV12-3/TRBV12-4; D: NA; J: TRBJ1-2; size: NA; DNA: TGTGCCAGCAGTTTAATCGTAGACTATGGCTACACCTTC; CDR3: CASSLIVDYGYTF
V: TRBV6-2/TRBV6-3; D: NA; J: TRBJ1-5; size: many; DNA: TGTGCCAGCAGTTACACACAGACAGGCCTTAGCAATCAGCCCCAGCATTTT; CDR3: CASSYTQTGLSNQPQHF
V: TRBV28; D: TRBD1; J: TRBJ2-3; size: NA; DNA: TGTGCCAGCAGTTCACAGGGGGCCAGGCCCACAGATACGCAGTATTTT; CDR3: CASSSQGARPTDTQYF
V: TRBV27; D: TRBD2; J: TRBJ2-3; size: NA; DNA: TGTGCCAGCAGTTTAGGGACTAGCGGGACTAATACGCAGTATTTT; CDR3: CASSLGTSGTNTQYF
V: TRBV20-1; D: TRBD2; J: TRBJ2-1; size: few; DNA: TGCAGTGCTAGGGCGCTAGCGGGGCACTACAATGAGCAGTTCTTC; CDR3: CSARALAGHYNEQFF
V: TRBV6-5; D: NA; J: TRBJ1-1; size: few; DNA: TGTGCCAGCAGTTACAATAGGAAAAACACTGAAGCTTTCTTT; CDR3: CASSYNRKNTEAFF
V: TRBV28; D: TRBD2; J: TRBJ2-3; size: NA; DNA: TGTGCCAGCAGAGGCACTAGCGGGGGCACAGATACGCAGTATTTT; CDR3: CASRGTSGGTDTQYF
V: TRBV6-1; D: TRBD2; J: TRBJ2-5; size: few; DNA: TGTGCCAGCAGTGGGGGACTAGCGGGATTGGAGACCCAGTACTTC; CDR3: CASSGGLAGLETQYF
V: TRBV6-5; D: NA; J: TRBJ2-7; size: few; DNA: TGTGCCAGCAGTACCCCACACAGCTACGAGCAGTACTTC; CDR3: CASSTPHSYEQYF
V: TRBV20-1; D: NA; J: TRBJ2-3; size: NA; DNA: TGCAGTGCTAGAGATCCGACCGCCGGGGGAGGATGGGATACGCAGTATTTT; CDR3: CSARDPTAGGGWDTQYF
V: TRBV15; D: TRBD1; J: TRBJ1-5; size: NA; DNA: TGTGCCACCAGCAGATCCGGGACAGGGATTAATAGCAATCAGCCCCAGCATTTT; CDR3: CATSRSGTGINSNQPQHF
V: TRBV3-1; D: NA; J: TRBJ2-1; size: NA; DNA: TGTGCCAGCAGCCTGGCCATATATTCCAATGAGCAGTTCTTC; CDR3: CASSLAIYSNEQFF
V: TRBV29-1; D: NA; J: TRBJ1-2; size: NA; DNA: TGCAGCGTTGGAGGGGGAGGCAGGGTGGTAGACTATGGCTACACCTTC; CDR3: CSVGGGGRVVDYGYTF
V: TRBV12-3/TRBV12-4; D: NA; J: TRBJ2-3; size: few; DNA: TGTGCCAGCAGTTTAAGGGGTACGCAGTATTTT; CDR3: CASSLRGTQYF